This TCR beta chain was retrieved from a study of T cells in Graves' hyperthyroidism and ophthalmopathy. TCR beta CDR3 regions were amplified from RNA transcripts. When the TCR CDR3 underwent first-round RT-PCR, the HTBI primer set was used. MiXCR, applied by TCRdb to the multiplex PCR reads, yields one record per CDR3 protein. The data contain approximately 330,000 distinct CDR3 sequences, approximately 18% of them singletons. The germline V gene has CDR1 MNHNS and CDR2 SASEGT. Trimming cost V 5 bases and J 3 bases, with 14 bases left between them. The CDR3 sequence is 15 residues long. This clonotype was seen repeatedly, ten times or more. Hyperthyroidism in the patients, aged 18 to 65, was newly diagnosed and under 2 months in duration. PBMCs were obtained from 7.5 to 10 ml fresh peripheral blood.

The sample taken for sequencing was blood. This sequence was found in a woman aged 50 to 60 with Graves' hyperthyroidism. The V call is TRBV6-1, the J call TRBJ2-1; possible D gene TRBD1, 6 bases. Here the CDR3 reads CASSTQTGYYNEQFF. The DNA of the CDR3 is TGTGCCAGCAGTACCCAGACAGGATACTACAATGAGCAGTTCTTC.